These 4 T cell receptor beta chains were sequenced from one sample in a study of T cell responses to AZD1222 COVID-19 vaccine. Profiled with immunoSEQ multiplex PCR; TCRdb holds only in-frame clones, not every one. The top ten hold around 1.2% of the sample, which has around 120,000 clones, 92% seen once. Sequencing used peripheral blood, obtained on day 0 of AZD1222 vaccination. The receptor set was obtained from an adult in good health.

The chain has TRBV4-2 and TRBJ2-2; 9 bases align to TRBD1. V lost 1 base to trimming and J lost 3 bases; unmatched junction nucleotides: 3. CDR1 and CDR2 (germline): LGHNA, YNFKEQ. The CDR3 is 16 residues long. Written as DNA, the CDR3 is TGTGCCAGCAGCCAAGGGACAGGGGTGCACACCGGGGAGCTGTTTTTT. As protein: CASSQGTGVHTGELFF.

The V gene is TRBV11-3, the J gene TRBJ2-3; TRBD2 agrees at 7 bases. This CDR3 spans 15 amino acids. J was trimmed by 6 bases and V by 1 base; bases with no gene match: 7. Germline V gene sequence: CDR1 SGHNT, CDR2 YENEEA. CDR3: CASSLVSWRGDTQYF. The DNA for the CDR3 is TGTGCCAGCAGCTTAGTATCCTGGCGGGGGGATACGCAGTATTTT.

The chain recombines TRBV9 with TRBJ2-1, with D possibly matching TRBD2 (6 bases). Germline V gives CDR1 SGDLS, CDR2 YYNGEE. The CDR3 spans 20 residues. With 0 bases removed from V and 0 bases from J, the gap between germline ends came to 22 bases. The CDR3 sequence: CASSVGGRASGTFSYNEQFF. CDR3 DNA: TGTGCCAGCAGCGTAGGAGGTAGGGCCTCCGGGACTTTCTCCTACAATGAGCAGTTCTTC.

V and J are TRBV7-9 and TRBJ1-5; 7 nucleotides agree with TRBD1. The CDR3 spans 16 residues. Per the germline V gene, CDR1 is SEHNR and CDR2 is FQNEAQ (reference sequence). Germline trimming cut 5 bases from V and 2 bases from J; bases unmatched to any gene: 9. This chain's CDR3 is CASSPNEGAGNQPQHF. The CDR3 DNA reads as TGTGCCAGCAGCCCCAATGAGGGGGCTGGCAATCAGCCCCAGCATTTT.